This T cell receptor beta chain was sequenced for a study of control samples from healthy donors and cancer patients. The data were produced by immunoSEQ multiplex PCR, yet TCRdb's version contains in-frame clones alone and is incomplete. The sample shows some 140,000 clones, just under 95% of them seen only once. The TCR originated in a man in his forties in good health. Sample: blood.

CDR3 sequence reads: CASSLEGQNTEAFF. The DNA for the CDR3 is TGCGCCAGCAGCTTGGAGGGACAGAACACTGAAGCTTTCTTT. The chain combines TRBV5-1 with TRBJ1-1; possibly TRBD1 for D (6 bases). Trimming left V 0 bases short and J 1 base short, with 7 bases between. CDR1 SGHRS and CDR2 YFSETQ come from the germline V gene. The CDR3 is made up of 14 amino acids. Supplemented by reference TRBV5-1 and TRBJ1-1, the full variable domain reads KAGVTQTPRYLIKTRGQQVTLSCSPISGHRSVSWYQQTPGQGLQFLFEYFSETQRNKGNFPGRFSGRQFSNSRSEMNVSTLELGDSALYLCASSLEGQNTEAFFGQGTRLTVV.